The 23 T cell receptor beta chains below come from one sample, sequenced in a study of CD8 T cells in Susac syndrome. Random hexamers were used to reverse transcribe an amount of about 0.45 to 1 ug RNA. TCRdb reprocessed the immunoSEQ multiplex PCR reads via MiXCR and lists one record per CDR3 protein. The table records around 140,000 distinct CDR3 sequences, approximately 95% of them present only once. Sequencing used CD4+ T cells from PBMCs. These receptors came from a human donor with Susac syndrome.

The chain combines TRBV2 with TRBJ2-5, with 8 bases that match TRBD1. The CDR3 length is 15 residues. With 6 bases clipped from V and 1 base from J, the junction kept 7 bases outside the gene matches. Germline lookup yields CDR1 SNHLY and CDR2 FYNNEI. The CDR3 sequence is CASSADRGGQETQYF. The CDR3 coding sequence is TGTGCCAGCAGCGCCGACAGGGGAGGCCAAGAGACCCAGTACTTC.

The chain combines TRBV3-1 with TRBJ1-5; no clear D gene. Germline CDR1 reads LGHDT; CDR2 reads YNNKEL (reference sequence). CDR3 length: 13 residues. The ends were cut back, 0 bases at V and 9 bases at J, with 9 bases in the middle. The CDR3 protein is CASSQDLLRPQHF. The CDR3 region has the DNA TGTGCCAGCAGCCAAGACCTACTACGGCCCCAGCATTTT.

V is TRBV19 and J is TRBJ1-5; D is uncertain. Looked up from germline, CDR1 is LNHDA and CDR2 is SQIVND (reference sequence). CDR3 length: 12 amino acids. Trimming left V 7 bases short and J 6 bases short, with 10 bases between. The CDR3 region has the DNA TGTGCCAGTAATGAGGGCCGTCAGCCCCAGCATTTT. This encodes CASNEGRQPQHF. Looking up the rest from reference TRBV19 and TRBJ1-5 gives the full variable domain: DGGITQSPKYLFRKEGQNVTLSCEQNLNHDAMYWYRQDPGQGLRLIYYSQIVNDFQKGDIAEGYSVSREKKESFPLTVTSAQKNPTAFYLCASNEGRQPQHFGDGTRLSIL.

The CDR3 nucleotides are TGTGCCAGCAGCAAGGGACAACCGTCCACAGATACGCAGTATTTT. As protein: CASSKGQPSTDTQYF. This chain uses TRBV21-1 with TRBJ2-3; the table's D call, TRBD1, has no DNA check behind it. TRBV21-1 is a pseudogene locus. This CDR3 is 15 amino acids long.

On this clonotype itself: At one end the junction does not follow the germline gene, possibly because of a read error. The CDR3 here is CASSLDNEQFF. Here the CDR3 DNA reads TGTGCCAGCAGCTTAGACAATGAGCAGTTCTTC. This sequence joins TRBV5-1 and TRBJ2-1; D uncertain. From germline, CDR1 is SGHRS and CDR2 YFSETQ. The CDR3 sequence is 11 residues long.

CDR3 in amino acids: CASSRTALSYEQYF. The CDR3 bases are TGTGCCAGCAGTCGGACTGCCCTCTCCTACGAGCAGTACTTC. The chain employs TRBV28 and TRBJ2-7; possible D gene TRBD2, 5 bases. Germline V gene data show CDR1 as MDHEN and CDR2 as SYDVKM. This CDR3 contains 14 residues. With 5 bases removed from V and 0 bases from J, the gap between germline ends came to 11 bases.

The chain employs TRBV15 and TRBJ2-2; TRBD2 aligns across 7 bases. J gave up 4 bases and V 5 bases, and 4 bases lay outside the gene matches. CDR3 length equals 14 residues. CDR1 and CDR2 from the germline V gene are LNHNV and YYDKDF (reference sequence). Written as DNA, the CDR3 is TGTGCCACCAGCTGGGTAGCGGGCACCGGGGAGCTGTTTTTT. It encodes CATSWVAGTGELFF.

V and J are TRBV7-6 and TRBJ2-5, with D possibly matching TRBD1 (5 bases). Germline V gene lookup returns CDR1 SGHVS and CDR2 FNYEAQ. V was shortened by 7 bases and J by 5 bases, with 17 bases between the two germline ends. This CDR3 has 14 residues. The CDR3 reads CASTRRGWRETQYF. CDR3 bases: TGTGCCAGCACCCGAAGGGGCTGGCGGGAGACCCAGTACTTC.

The chain links TRBV4-2 to TRBJ1-1, with 11 nucleotides matching TRBD1. CDR3 size: 18 residues. V lost 0 bases to trimming and J lost 3 bases; unmatched junction nucleotides: 9. Germline CDR1 and CDR2: LGHNA and YNFKEQ. The CDR3 is CASSQELGTGGEHTEAFF. In nucleotides, the CDR3 is TGTGCCAGCAGCCAAGAACTCGGGACAGGGGGTGAACACACTGAAGCTTTCTTT.

V usage is TRBV7-9 and J usage is TRBJ1-6; TRBD1 aligns across 10 bases. With 5 bases clipped from V and 9 bases from J, the junction kept 10 bases outside the gene matches. In germline, CDR1 is SEHNR, CDR2 FQNEAQ (reference sequence). This CDR3 contains 16 residues. The CDR3 region has the DNA TGTGCCAGCAGCGCCCGCGCGGGACAGGGGAGTTCACCCCTCCACTTT. The encoded protein is CASSARAGQGSSPLHF.

This chain links TRBV30 with TRBJ1-1; D ambiguous. Trimming took 5 bases from V and 5 from J, leaving 12 bases between them. The CDR3 totals 12 residues. Germline loops: CDR1 GTSNPN, CDR2 SVGIG (reference sequence). The CDR3: CAWSDPRTEAFF. CDR3 DNA: TGTGCCTGGTCAGACCCTAGGACTGAAGCTTTCTTT.

This sequence joins TRBV30 and TRBJ1-1; unclear D gene. The ends were cut back, 1 base at V and 3 bases at J, with 6 bases in the middle. This CDR3 spans 12 amino acids. Germline CDR1 GTSNPN, CDR2 SVGIG (reference sequence). CDR3 region: CAWSDQDTEAFF. DNA of the CDR3: TGTGCCTGGAGTGACCAGGACACTGAAGCTTTCTTT.

J is TRBJ2-3 and V is TRBV25-1; 9 bases are a match to TRBD1. Germline-derived CDR1 and CDR2 are MGHDK and SYGVNS. This CDR3 is built from 15 residues. J lost 6 bases, V lost 7 bases, and 11 bases had no gene match. This chain's CDR3 is CASTPGQGMFDTQYF. The CDR3, as DNA: TGTGCCAGCACCCCGGGACAGGGAATGTTTGATACGCAGTATTTT.

In DNA form, the CDR3 reads TGTGCCAGCAGCCATTCCAACCAGGGAGAGAACACTGAAGCTTTCTTT. Amino acids: CASSHSNQGENTEAFF. V usage is TRBV4-2 and J usage is TRBJ1-1; TRBD1 might be the D (5 bases). V gave up 3 bases and J gave up 1 base, with 15 bases separating them. CDR1 LGHNA and CDR2 YNFKEQ come from the germline V gene. CDR3 length: 16 residues.

This clonotype showed up just once. The J gene is TRBJ1-2, the V gene TRBV20-1; D uncertain. Germline V lookup: CDR1 DFQATT, CDR2 SNEGSKA (reference sequence). The length of the CDR3 is 14 residues. The V end lost 6 bases, the J end lost 4 bases, and 18 bases lay between the germline ends. This CDR3 reads CSAQPSGLIYGYTF. The CDR3 region has the DNA TGCAGTGCCCAGCCGAGTGGACTGATCTATGGCTACACCTTC.

J is TRBJ2-1 and V is TRBV6-4, with D unclear. The CDR3 runs 13 residues. Germline V CDR1 and CDR2: MRHNA, SNTAGT. Trimming removed 5 bases from V and 5 bases from J, with 10 bases in between. Here the CDR3 DNA reads TGTGCCAGCAGTAGTTTACAAAACAATGAGCAGTTCTTC. Protein sequence: CASSSLQNNEQFF.

This clonotype was picked up one time. This chain links TRBV20-1 with TRBJ2-1; 10 nucleotides align to TRBD2. The CDR3 totals 14 residues. The V segment lost 6 bases and the J segment 12 bases; nucleotides outside the gene matches: 14. Germline V gives CDR1 DFQATT, CDR2 SNEGSKA (reference sequence). DNA of the CDR3: TGCAGTGCCGCCCCGGGTCTAGCGGGAGCTCGGCAGTTCTTC. As protein: CSAAPGLAGARQFF.

CDR3 sequence: CATSGWRGLEETQYF. Here the CDR3 DNA reads TGTGCCACCAGTGGTTGGAGGGGGCTCGAAGAGACCCAGTACTTC. The V call is TRBV24-1, the J call TRBJ2-5; TRBD1 is a possible D gene (7 bases). Trimming took off 5 bases at V and 3 bases at J, with 15 bases between the two ends. The CDR3 sequence is 15 residues long. CDR1 and CDR2 (germline): KGHDR, SFDVKD.

The chain links TRBV9 to TRBJ2-1; D might be TRBD1 or TRBD2, each matching 7 bases. Germline V lookup: CDR1 SGDLS, CDR2 YYNGEE. The CDR3 is made up of 15 amino acids. Trimming took off 4 bases at V and 2 bases at J, with 13 bases between the two ends. CDR3 nucleotide sequence: TGTGCCAGCAGCCCAGGGGGGGGCACCTACAATGAGCAGTTCTTC. Amino acids: CASSPGGGTYNEQFF.

V gene TRBV7-4 combines with J gene TRBJ1-2; no firm D call. Trimming took off 0 bases at V and 6 bases at J, with 11 bases between the two ends. The CDR3 covers 14 residues. Germline V gene lookup returns CDR1 SGHVT and CDR2 SQSDAQ. The CDR3 coding sequence is TGTGCCAGCAGCTTAGCGGTCAGCGGCGATGGCTACACCTTC. Translating gives CASSLAVSGDGYTF.

J is TRBJ2-2 and V is TRBV28; D tentatively reads TRBD1 or TRBD2 (5 bases each). Trimming took 5 bases from V and 5 from J, leaving 15 bases between them. Germline loops: CDR1 MDHEN, CDR2 SYDVKM. The CDR3 has 15 amino acids. In DNA form, the CDR3 reads TGTGCCAGCAGTATAACAGGACTGGGAACCGGGGAGCTGTTTTTT. Its protein is CASSITGLGTGELFF.

This sequence joins TRBV6-5 and TRBJ2-7, with D possibly being TRBD2 (6 bases). Trimming removed 2 bases from V and 2 bases from J, with 13 bases in between. CDR3 length: 15 residues. Germline lookup yields CDR1 MNHEY and CDR2 SVGAGI. CDR3: CASSYVGGNTYEQYF. The CDR3 DNA follows: TGTGCCAGCAGTTACGTCGGCGGGAATACCTACGAGCAGTACTTC.

The V and J genes are TRBV27 and TRBJ2-2; 7 nucleotides agree with TRBD2. CDR3 length equals 16 residues. CDR1 MNHEY and CDR2 SMNVEV come from the germline V gene (reference sequence). V shed 5 bases and J 0 bases; nucleotides not matched to a gene: 6. The CDR3 nucleotides read TGTGCCAGCAGTAGAGCCGGGACTACGAACACCGGGGAGCTGTTTTTT. It is translated as CASSRAGTTNTGELFF.